This TCR beta chain was sequenced during a study of OX40 agonist ivuxolimab in advanced cancers. Some background on the complete study: Ivuxolimab was a fully human IgG2 agonistic monoclonal antibody targeting the costimulatory receptor OX40 (CD134). Intravenous ivuxolimab was administered to patients every 2 weeks at six dose levels: 0.01, 0.1, 0.3, 1.5, 3 and 10 mg/kg. Prior anti-PD-1, anti-PD-L1 or anti-CTLA-4 therapy was permitted, and 30% to 45% of dose-escalation patients had received checkpoint inhibitors. Partial responses were achieved by three dose-escalation patients, of whom one had hepatocellular carcinoma and two had cutaneous melanoma. The purpose of peripheral TCRbeta sequencing was to test whether ivuxolimab changed TCR sequence diversity and led to clonal T-cell expansion. Of the approximately 50 patients in dose escalation, about 20 had hepatocellular carcinoma, about 15 had melanoma, 9 had renal cell carcinoma and 9 had head and neck cancer. The paper covers the monotherapy dose-escalation part of the phase I ivuxolimab trial, which included N ≈ 57 patients. The dose-escalation cohort was about 83% male with a mean age of approximately 60 years, ranging from roughly 23 to 90. Beyond this particular receptor, the publication reports: At doses of 0.1 to 3.0 mg/kg, clonal expansion of both CD4+ and CD8+ blood T cells was observed from baseline to week 6. Low levels of normalized T-cell clonal expansion were also shown by some nonresponding patients. Antigen specificity was not determined for the clonally expanded peripheral T cells. In the 0.1-3.0 mg/kg groups, partial responders had among the lowest normalized peripheral clonal expansion, particularly in CD8+ T cells. After ivuxolimab, more expanded clones were found on average in CD8+ T cells than in CD4+ T cells.

Taken from the germline V gene (reference sequence), the CDR1 and CDR2 loops are LNHNV and YYDKDF. V is reduced by 3 bases and J by 1 base, leaving a spacing of 7 bases between them. Spanning cysteine to phenylalanine, the CDR3 consists of 14 amino acids. Only the CDR3 region is kept as DNA, spanning 42 bases read in frame from base 1. To note about this clone: Its binding antigen is unknown. No base-level quality is on record; no much larger clone is a single base apart. At the DNA level, this CDR3 is encoded by other sequences in the same sample as well.

The trial excluded patients who had a history of autoimmune disease or who were on systemic immunosuppression. Peripheral blood for TCR sequencing was drawn from every dose cohort at baseline, at cycle 4 day 1 and at cycle 7 day 1. The samples were taken from a phase I, first-in-human, multicenter, open-label dose-escalation trial of ivuxolimab. The trial enrolled adults with locally advanced or metastatic head and neck squamous cell, hepatocellular, melanoma or renal cell carcinoma. Before TCR sequencing, CD4+ T cells and CD8+ T cells were sorted from peripheral blood as separate populations. For sequencing of the TCRbeta CDR3 region, genomic DNA was extracted from the sorted cells. TCRbeta CDR3 regions were sequenced using the immunoSEQ Assay. The table comes from immuneACCESS by way of TCRdb, which keeps in-frame sequences with V and J called. Part of the clones is missing from these tables; in studies checked, under half for an unresolved V gene and the rest for unknown reasons. This sample lists approximately 90,000 clones; 70% to 90% were detected once. In total, the top ten clones hold roughly 0.3% of the sample.

This sequence originates from an adult with an advanced solid tumor such as melanoma, head and neck, liver or kidney cancer. This chain is built from TRBV15 and TRBJ1-5, with the D segment identity uncertain. The starting material was CD4+ or CD8+ T cells sorted from blood, obtained in a trial of the OX40 agonist ivuxolimab. The bases are TGTGCCACCAGCAGGGGTGTCAGCAATCAGCCCCAGCATTTT. It is translated as CATSRGVSNQPQHF.